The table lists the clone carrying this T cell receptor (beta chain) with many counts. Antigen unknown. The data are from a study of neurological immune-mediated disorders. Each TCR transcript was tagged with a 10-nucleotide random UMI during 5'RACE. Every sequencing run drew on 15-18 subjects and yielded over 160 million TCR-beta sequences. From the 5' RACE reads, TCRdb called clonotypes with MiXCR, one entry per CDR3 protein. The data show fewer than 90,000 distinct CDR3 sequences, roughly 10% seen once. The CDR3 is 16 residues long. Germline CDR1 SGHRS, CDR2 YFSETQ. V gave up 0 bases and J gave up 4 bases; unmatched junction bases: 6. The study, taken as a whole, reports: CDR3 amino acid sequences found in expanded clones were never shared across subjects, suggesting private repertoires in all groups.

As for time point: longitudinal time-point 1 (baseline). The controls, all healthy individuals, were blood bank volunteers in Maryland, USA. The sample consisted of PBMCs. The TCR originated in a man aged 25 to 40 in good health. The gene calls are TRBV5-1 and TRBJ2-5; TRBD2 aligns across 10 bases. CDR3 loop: CASSLAASGRAETQYF. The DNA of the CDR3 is TGCGCCAGCAGCTTGGCCGCTAGCGGGAGAGCAGAGACCCAGTACTTC.